The clone carrying this T cell receptor beta chain turned up a few times. cDNA synthesis used the whole RNA isolate, giving expressed TCRB sequences. Sequencing was performed with immunoSEQ multiplex PCR; in TCRdb, only in-frame clones are kept and a portion is missing. The sample lists approximately 330,000 clones, 8% to 13% occurring once. From germline, CDR1 is MDHEN and CDR2 SYDVKM. The CDR3 extends over 17 amino acids. With 3 bases clipped from V and 6 bases from J, the junction kept 12 bases outside the gene matches. The data were taken from a study of beta chain features in type 1 diabetes. The chain combines TRBV28 with TRBJ2-1, with 9 bases matching TRBD2. The specimen sequenced was naive CD4+ T cells from blood. The receptor comes from a woman in her thirties in good health. CDR3 amino acids: CASSLPSGKGISNEQFF. The CDR3 DNA is TGTGCCAGCAGTTTGCCTAGCGGGAAGGGGATTTCCAATGAGCAGTTCTTC.